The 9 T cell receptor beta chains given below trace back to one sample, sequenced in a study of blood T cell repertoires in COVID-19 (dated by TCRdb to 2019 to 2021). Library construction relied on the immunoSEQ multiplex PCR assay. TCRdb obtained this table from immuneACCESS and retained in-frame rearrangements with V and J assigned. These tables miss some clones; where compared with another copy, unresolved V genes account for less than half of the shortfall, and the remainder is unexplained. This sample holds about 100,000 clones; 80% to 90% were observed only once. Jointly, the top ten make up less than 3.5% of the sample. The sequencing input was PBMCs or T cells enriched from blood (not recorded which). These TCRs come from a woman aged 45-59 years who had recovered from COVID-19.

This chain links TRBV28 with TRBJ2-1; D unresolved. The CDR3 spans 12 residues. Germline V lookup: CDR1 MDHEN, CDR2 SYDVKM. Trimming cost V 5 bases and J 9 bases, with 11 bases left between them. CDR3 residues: CASSPPPGEQFF. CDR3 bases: TGTGCCAGCAGTCCCCCACCAGGTGAGCAGTTCTTC.

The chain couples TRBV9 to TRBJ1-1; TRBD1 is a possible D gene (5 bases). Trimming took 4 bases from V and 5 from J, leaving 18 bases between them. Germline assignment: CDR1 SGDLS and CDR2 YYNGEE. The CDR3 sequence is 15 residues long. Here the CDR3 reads CASSRLAGPGTEAFF. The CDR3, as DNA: TGTGCCAGCAGCAGACTCGCGGGGCCGGGAACTGAAGCTTTCTTT.

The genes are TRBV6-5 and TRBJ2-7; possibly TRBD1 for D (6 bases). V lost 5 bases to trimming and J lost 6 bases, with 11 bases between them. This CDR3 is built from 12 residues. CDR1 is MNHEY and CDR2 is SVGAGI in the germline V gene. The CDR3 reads CASSPQGTEQYF. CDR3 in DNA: TGTGCCAGCAGTCCACAGGGTACCGAGCAGTACTTC.

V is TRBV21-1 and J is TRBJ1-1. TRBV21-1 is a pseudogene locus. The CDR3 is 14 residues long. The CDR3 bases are TGTGCCAGCAGCAACGCAAGCTTGAACACTGAAGCTTTCTTT. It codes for CASSNASLNTEAFF.

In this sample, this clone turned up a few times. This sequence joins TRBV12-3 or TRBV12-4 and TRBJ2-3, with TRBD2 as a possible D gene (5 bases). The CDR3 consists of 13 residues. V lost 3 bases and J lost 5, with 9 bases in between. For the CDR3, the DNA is TGTGCCAGCAGTTTGCCGGGGATAGATACGCAGTATTTT. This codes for CASSLPGIDTQYF.

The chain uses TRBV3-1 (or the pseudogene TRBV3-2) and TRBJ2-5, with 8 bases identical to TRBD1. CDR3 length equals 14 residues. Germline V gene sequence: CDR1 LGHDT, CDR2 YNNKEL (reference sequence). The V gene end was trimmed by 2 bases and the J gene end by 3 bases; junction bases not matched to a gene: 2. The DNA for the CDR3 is TGTGCCAGCAGCCAACAGGGGGCTAAAGAGACCCAGTACTTC. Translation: CASSQQGAKETQYF.

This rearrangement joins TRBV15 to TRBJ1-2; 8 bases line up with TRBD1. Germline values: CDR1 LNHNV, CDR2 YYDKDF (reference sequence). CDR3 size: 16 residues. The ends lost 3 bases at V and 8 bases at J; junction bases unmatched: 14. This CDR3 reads CATSRRGQGAFYGYTF. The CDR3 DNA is TGTGCCACCAGCAGGCGAGGACAGGGCGCCTTCTACGGCTACACCTTC.

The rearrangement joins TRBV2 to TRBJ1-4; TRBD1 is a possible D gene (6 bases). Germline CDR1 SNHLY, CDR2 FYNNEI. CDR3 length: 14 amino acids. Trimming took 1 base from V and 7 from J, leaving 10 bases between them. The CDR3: CASSEEAGAEKLFF. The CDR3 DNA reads TGTGCCAGCAGTGAAGAGGCGGGGGCTGAAAAACTGTTTTTT.

The CDR3 DNA reads TGTGCCAGCCCACCGGTGGGAGGGTCTACTGAAGCTTTCTTT. It codes for CASPPVGGSTEAFF. V usage is TRBV7-9 and J usage is TRBJ1-1; no clear D. The CDR3 runs 14 residues. The V end lost 8 bases, the J end lost 5 bases, and 18 bases lay between the germline ends. CDR1 is SEHNR and CDR2 is FQNEAQ in the germline V gene (reference sequence).